The entry below gives a single T cell receptor (beta chain) sequence along with its context. Its antigen is still unknown. These data belong to a study of blood T cells in healthy people across ages. The overall study: Per two T cells, about one barcoded beta molecule was captured through template switching.

Then a second PCR, running roughly 7 to 11 cycles, was carried out with a sample-barcoded 5' primer and a J-beta primer mix. TCRdb fed the 5' RACE reads into MiXCR, producing one record per CDR3 protein. The sample has under 2,000,000 distinct CDR3 sequences; roughly 49% are singletons. Findings and caveats of the study: Changes in expanded clonotypes were possibly confounded, as the CMV status of donors was unknown. Roughly linear age-related decline in beta diversity appeared, significant by age roughly 40.

The CDR3 length is 14 residues. Per germline, CDR1 MNHNY and CDR2 SVGAGI (reference sequence). The V gene lost 6 bases and the J gene lost 4 bases, with 15 bases spanning the gap. The sequence was collected from a woman in her thirties or forties in good health. The rearrangement links TRBV6-6 to TRBJ1-2; D unresolved. Material: blood. The CDR3 DNA reads TGTGCCAGCAGCCGAGAACAGTTCCTCTATGGCTACACCTTC. It specifies CASSREQFLYGYTF.